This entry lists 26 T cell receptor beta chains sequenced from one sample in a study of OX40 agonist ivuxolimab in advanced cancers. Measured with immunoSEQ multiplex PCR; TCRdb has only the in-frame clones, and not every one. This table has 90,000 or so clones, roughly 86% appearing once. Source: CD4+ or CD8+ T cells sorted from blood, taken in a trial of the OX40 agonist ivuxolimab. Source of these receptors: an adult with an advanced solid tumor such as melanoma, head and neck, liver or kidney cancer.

The chain's CDR3 is CASSVDPGAPYLHYGYTF. The DNA of the CDR3 is TGTGCCAGCAGCGTAGACCCGGGGGCCCCTTACCTCCACTATGGCTACACCTTC. This chain connects TRBV9 to TRBJ1-2, with D possibly matching TRBD1 (6 bases). The germline gives CDR1 SGDLS, CDR2 YYNGEE. Trimming removed 0 bases from V and 3 bases from J, with 21 bases in between. The CDR3 totals 18 residues.

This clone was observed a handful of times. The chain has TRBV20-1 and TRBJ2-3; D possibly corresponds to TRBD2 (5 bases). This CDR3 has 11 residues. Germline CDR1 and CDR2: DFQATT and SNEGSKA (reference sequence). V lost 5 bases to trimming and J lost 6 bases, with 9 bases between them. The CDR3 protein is CSARSGDTQYF. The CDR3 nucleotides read TGCAGTGCTCGTTCGGGGGATACGCAGTATTTT.

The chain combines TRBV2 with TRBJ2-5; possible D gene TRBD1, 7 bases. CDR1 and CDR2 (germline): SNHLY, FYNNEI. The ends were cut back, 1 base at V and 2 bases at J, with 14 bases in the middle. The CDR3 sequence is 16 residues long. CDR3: CASSEVGGQSQETQYF. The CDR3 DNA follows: TGTGCCAGCAGTGAAGTGGGGGGACAGTCTCAAGAGACCCAGTACTTC. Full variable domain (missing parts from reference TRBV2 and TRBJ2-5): EPEVTQTPSHQVTQMGQEVILRCVPISNHLYFYWYRQILGQKVEFLVSFYNNEISEKSEIFDDQFSVERPDGSNFTLKIRSTKLEDSAMYFCASSEVGGQSQETQYFGPGTRLLVL.

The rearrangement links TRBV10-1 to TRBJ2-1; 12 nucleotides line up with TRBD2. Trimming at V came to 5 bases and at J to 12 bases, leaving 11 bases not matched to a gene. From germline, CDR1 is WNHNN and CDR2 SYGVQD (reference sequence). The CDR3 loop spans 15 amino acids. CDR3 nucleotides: TGCGCCAGCAGTTCTAGCGGGAGGGCCACGGGTGGGCAGTTCTTC. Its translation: CASSSSGRATGGQFF.

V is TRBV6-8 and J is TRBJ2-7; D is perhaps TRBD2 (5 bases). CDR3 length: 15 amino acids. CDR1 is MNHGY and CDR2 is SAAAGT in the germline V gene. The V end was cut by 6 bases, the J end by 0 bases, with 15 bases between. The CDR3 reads CASSPRGKSSYEQYV. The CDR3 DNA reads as TGTGCCAGCAGCCCAAGAGGGAAATCCTCCTACGAGCAGTACGTC.

CDR3 residues: CASSLVSSGANVLTF. For the CDR3, the DNA is TGTGCCAGCAGCTTGGTGAGTTCTGGGGCCAACGTCCTGACTTTC. The chain employs TRBV5-5 and TRBJ2-6; no reliable D call. Germline V gene data show CDR1 as SGHKS and CDR2 as YYEKEE (reference sequence). This CDR3 has 15 amino acids. Trimming removed 0 bases from V and 1 base from J, with 5 bases in between.

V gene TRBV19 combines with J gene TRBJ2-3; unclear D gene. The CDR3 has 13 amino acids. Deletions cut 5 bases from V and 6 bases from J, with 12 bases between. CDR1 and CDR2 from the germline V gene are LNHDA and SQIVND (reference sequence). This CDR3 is CASSPTRADTQYF. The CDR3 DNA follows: TGTGCCAGTAGTCCTACGAGAGCTGATACGCAGTATTTT.

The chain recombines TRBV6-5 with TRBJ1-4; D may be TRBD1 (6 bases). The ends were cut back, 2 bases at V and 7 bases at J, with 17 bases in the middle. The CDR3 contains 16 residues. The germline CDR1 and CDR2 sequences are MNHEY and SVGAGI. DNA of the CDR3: TGTGCCAGCAGTTACCTAGCCGGACAGAGGGGTGAAAAACTGTTTTTT. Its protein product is CASSYLAGQRGEKLFF.

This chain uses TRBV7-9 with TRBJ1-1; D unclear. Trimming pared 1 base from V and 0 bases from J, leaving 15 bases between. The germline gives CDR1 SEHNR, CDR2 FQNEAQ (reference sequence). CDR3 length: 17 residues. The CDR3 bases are TGTGCCAGCAGCTTAGAGGTCAGCGCTACCTTGAACACTGAAGCTTTCTTT. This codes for CASSLEVSATLNTEAFF. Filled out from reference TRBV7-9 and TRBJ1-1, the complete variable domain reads DTGVSQNPRHKITKRGQNVTFRCDPISEHNRLYWYRQTLGQGPEFLTYFQNEAQLEKSRLLSDRFSAERPKGSFSTLEIQRTEQGDSAMYLCASSLEVSATLNTEAFFGQGTRLTVV.

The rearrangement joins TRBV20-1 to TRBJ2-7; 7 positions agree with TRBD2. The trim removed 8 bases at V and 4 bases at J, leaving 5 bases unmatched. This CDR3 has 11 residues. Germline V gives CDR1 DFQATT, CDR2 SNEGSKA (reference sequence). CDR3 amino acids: CSPGGKYEQYF. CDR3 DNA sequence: TGCAGTCCCGGGGGGAAATACGAGCAGTACTTC.

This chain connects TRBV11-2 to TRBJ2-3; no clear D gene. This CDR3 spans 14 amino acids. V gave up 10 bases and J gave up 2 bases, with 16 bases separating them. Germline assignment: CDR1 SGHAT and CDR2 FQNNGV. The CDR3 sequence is CATGAGSLTDTQYF. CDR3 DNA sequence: TGTGCCACCGGAGCAGGAAGCCTCACAGATACGCAGTATTTT.

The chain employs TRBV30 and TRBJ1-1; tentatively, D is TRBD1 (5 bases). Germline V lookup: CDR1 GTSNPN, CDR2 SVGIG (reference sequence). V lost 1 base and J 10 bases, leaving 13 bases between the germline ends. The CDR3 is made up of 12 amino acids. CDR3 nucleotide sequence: TGTGCCTGGAGTGCCCGTGTTGGGGGAGCTTTCTTT. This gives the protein CAWSARVGGAFF.

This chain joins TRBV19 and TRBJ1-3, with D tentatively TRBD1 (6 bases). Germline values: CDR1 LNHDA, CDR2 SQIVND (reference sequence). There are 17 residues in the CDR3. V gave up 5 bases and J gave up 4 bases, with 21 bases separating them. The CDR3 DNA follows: TGTGCCAGTAGTCTCCGTAGGGACTCAGGGGCCGGAAACACCATATATTTT. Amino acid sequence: CASSLRRDSGAGNTIYF.

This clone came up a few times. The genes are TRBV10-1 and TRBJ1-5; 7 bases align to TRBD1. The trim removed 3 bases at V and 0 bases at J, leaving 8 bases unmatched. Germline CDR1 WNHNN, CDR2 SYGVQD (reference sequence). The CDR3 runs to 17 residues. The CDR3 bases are TGCGCCAGCAGTGAATCCACGGACAGGAATAGCAATCAGCCCCAGCATTTT. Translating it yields CASSESTDRNSNQPQHF.

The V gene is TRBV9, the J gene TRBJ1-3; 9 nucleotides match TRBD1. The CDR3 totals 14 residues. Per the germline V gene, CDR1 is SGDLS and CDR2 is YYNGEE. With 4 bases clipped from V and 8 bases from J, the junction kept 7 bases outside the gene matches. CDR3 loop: CASSPSGQGYTIYF. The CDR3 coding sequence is TGTGCCAGCAGCCCTTCGGGACAGGGTTACACCATATATTTT.

The CDR3 loop is CAGGSGSYNEQFF. The DNA of the CDR3 is TGTGCCGGGGGGAGCGGCTCCTACAATGAGCAGTTCTTC. The V call is TRBV7-6, the J call TRBJ2-1; D is possibly TRBD2 (6 bases). Germline loops: CDR1 SGHVS, CDR2 FNYEAQ. This CDR3 is built from 13 residues. The V end was cut by 11 bases, the J end by 0 bases, with 11 bases between.

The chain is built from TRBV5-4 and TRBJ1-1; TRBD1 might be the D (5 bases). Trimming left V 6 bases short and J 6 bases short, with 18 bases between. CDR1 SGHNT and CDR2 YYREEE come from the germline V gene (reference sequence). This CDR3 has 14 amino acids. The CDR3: CASTSERGEAEAFF. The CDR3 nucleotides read TGTGCCAGCACCTCGGAAAGAGGGGAGGCTGAAGCTTTCTTT. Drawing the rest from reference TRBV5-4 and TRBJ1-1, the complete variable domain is ETGVTQSPTHLIKTRGQQVTLRCSSQSGHNTVSWYQQALGQGPQFIFQYYREEENGRGNFPPRFSGLQFPNYSSELNVNALELDDSALYLCASTSERGEAEAFFGQGTRLTVV.

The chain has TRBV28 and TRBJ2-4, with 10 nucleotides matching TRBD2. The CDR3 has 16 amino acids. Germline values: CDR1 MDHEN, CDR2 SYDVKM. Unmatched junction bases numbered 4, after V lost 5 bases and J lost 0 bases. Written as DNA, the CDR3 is TGTGCCAGCAGTCCTCGACTAGCGGGAGCCAAAAACATTCAGTACTTC. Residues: CASSPRLAGAKNIQYF.

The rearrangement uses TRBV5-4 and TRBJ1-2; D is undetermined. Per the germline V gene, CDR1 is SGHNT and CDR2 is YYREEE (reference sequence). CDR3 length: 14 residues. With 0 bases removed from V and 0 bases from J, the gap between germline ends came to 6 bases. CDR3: CASSLDSTNYGYTF. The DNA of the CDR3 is TGTGCCAGCAGCTTGGACAGCACTAACTATGGCTACACCTTC. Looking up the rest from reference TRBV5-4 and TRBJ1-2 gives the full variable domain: ETGVTQSPTHLIKTRGQQVTLRCSSQSGHNTVSWYQQALGQGPQFIFQYYREEENGRGNFPPRFSGLQFPNYSSELNVNALELDDSALYLCASSLDSTNYGYTFGSGTRLTVV.

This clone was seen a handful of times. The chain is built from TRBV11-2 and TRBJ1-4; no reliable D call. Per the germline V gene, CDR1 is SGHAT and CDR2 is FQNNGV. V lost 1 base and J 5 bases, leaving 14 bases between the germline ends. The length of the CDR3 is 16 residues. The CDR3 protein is CASSLGLPGSNEKLFF. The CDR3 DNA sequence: TGTGCCAGCAGCTTAGGTCTCCCAGGCTCAAATGAAAAACTGTTTTTT.

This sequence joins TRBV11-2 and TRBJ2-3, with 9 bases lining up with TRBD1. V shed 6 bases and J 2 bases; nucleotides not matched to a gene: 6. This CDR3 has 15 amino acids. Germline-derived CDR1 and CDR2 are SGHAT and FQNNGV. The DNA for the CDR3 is TGTGCCAGCAGTTTCGACAGGGGGGACACAGATACGCAGTATTTT. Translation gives CASSFDRGDTDTQYF.

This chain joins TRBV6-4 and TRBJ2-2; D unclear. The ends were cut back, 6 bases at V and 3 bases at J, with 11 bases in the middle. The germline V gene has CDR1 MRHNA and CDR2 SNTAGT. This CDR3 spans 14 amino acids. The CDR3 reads CASSDLRDTGELFF. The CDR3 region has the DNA TGTGCCAGCAGCGACCTCCGGGACACCGGGGAGCTGTTTTTT.

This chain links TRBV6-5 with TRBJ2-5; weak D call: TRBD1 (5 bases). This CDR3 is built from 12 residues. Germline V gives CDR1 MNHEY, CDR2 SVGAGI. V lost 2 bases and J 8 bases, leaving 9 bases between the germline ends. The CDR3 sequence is CASSYRQGTQYF. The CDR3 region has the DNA TGTGCCAGCAGTTACCGCCAGGGAACCCAGTACTTC.

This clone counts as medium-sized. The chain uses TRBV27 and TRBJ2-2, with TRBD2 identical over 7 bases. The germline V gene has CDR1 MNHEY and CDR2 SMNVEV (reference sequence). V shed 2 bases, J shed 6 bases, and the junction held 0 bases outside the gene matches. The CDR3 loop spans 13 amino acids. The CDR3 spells CASSLAGAGELFF. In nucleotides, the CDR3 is TGTGCCAGCAGTTTAGCGGGAGCCGGGGAGCTGTTTTTT.

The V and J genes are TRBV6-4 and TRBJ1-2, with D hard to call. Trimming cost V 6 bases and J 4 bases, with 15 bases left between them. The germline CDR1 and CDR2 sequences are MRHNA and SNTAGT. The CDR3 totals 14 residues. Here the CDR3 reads CASSLLKGSYGYTF. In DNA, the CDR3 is TGTGCCAGCAGCCTCCTTAAAGGGAGCTATGGCTACACCTTC.

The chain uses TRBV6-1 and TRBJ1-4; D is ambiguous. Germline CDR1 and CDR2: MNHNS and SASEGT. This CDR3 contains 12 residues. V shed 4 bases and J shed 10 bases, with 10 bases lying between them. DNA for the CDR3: TGTGCCAGCAGTGCAACTTGGGGAAAACTGTTTTTT. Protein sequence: CASSATWGKLFF.